This is a list of T cell receptor beta chains from one sample in a study of CD8+CD57+ T cells in acquired aplastic anemia. Using its own MiXCR run on the reads, TCRdb lists one record per CDR3 protein. The table lists under 200,000 distinct CDR3 sequences, roughly 45% of them singletons, with 3.2% in the top ten. Sequencing was performed on sorted CD4+, CD8+, or CD8+CD57+ T cells (not recorded which) from PBMCs. The receptors shown here come from a human donor with aplastic anemia. CDR3s include the opening cysteine and the closing phenylalanine or tryptophan. D genes are given only for firm matches. For some rows the clone size is stated as once, few or many, or as a class when expanded; others skip it.

abundance: NA; d_gene: NA; j_gene: TRBJ1-2; v_gene: TRBV15; CDR3aa: CATSRRQGAYGYTF; CDR3nt: TGTGCCACCAGCCGTAGGCAGGGCGCCTATGGCTACACCTTC
abundance: many; d_gene: NA; j_gene: TRBJ2-2; v_gene: TRBV7-3; CDR3aa: CASSLYGGTNTGELFF; CDR3nt: TGTGCCAGCAGCTTATACGGGGGAACGAACACCGGGGAGCTGTTTTTT
abundance: once; d_gene: NA; j_gene: TRBJ2-5; v_gene: TRBV7-2; CDR3aa: CASSPSTGTQETQYF; CDR3nt: TGTGCCAGCAGCCCGTCAACAGGGACCCAAGAGACCCAGTACTTC
abundance: many; d_gene: NA; j_gene: TRBJ1-1; v_gene: TRBV6-1; CDR3aa: CASSEWETEAFF; CDR3nt: TGTGCCAGCAGTGAATGGGAAACTGAAGCTTTCTTT
abundance: many; d_gene: TRBD1; j_gene: TRBJ2-7; v_gene: TRBV19; CDR3aa: CASSIGQGSVYEQYF; CDR3nt: TGTGCCAGTAGTATTGGACAGGGTTCAGTCTACGAGCAGTACTTC
abundance: NA; d_gene: TRBD1; j_gene: TRBJ1-2; v_gene: TRBV5-4; CDR3aa: CASSLADRADGYTF; CDR3nt: TGTGCCAGCAGCTTGGCTGACAGGGCAGATGGCTACACCTTC
abundance: many; d_gene: NA; j_gene: TRBJ1-5; v_gene: TRBV7-7; CDR3aa: CASSADRLGPQHF; CDR3nt: TGTGCTAGCAGCGCAGACAGGCTAGGGCCCCAGCATTTT
abundance: few; d_gene: TRBD2; j_gene: TRBJ2-7; v_gene: TRBV15; CDR3aa: CATSRTSGGSYEQYF; CDR3nt: TGTGCCACCAGCAGGACTAGCGGGGGATCCTACGAGCAGTACTTC
abundance: NA; d_gene: NA; j_gene: TRBJ2-5; v_gene: TRBV5-4; CDR3aa: CASSLSQLETQYF; CDR3nt: TGTGCCAGCAGCTTGAGTCAGTTAGAGACCCAGTACTTC
abundance: few; d_gene: NA; j_gene: TRBJ1-1; v_gene: TRBV15; CDR3aa: CATISDTEAFF; CDR3nt: TGTGCCACCATAAGTGACACTGAAGCTTTCTTT
abundance: many; d_gene: NA; j_gene: TRBJ1-2; v_gene: TRBV12-5; CDR3aa: CASGLVPQGHGYTF; CDR3nt: TGTGCTAGTGGTTTGGTACCCCAGGGGCATGGCTACACCTTC
abundance: NA; d_gene: NA; j_gene: TRBJ1-2; v_gene: TRBV2; CDR3aa: CASTGSHGYTF; CDR3nt: TGTGCCAGCACTGGAAGCCACGGCTACACCTTC
abundance: NA; d_gene: NA; j_gene: TRBJ2-1; v_gene: TRBV20-1; CDR3aa: CSARDWAEDYNEQFF; CDR3nt: TGCAGTGCTAGAGATTGGGCAGAAGATTACAATGAGCAGTTCTTC
abundance: few; d_gene: TRBD2; j_gene: TRBJ2-2; v_gene: TRBV4-2; CDR3aa: CASSQFKAGGAGELFF; CDR3nt: TGTGCCAGCAGCCAATTTAAAGCGGGGGGGGCCGGGGAGCTGTTTTTT
abundance: many; d_gene: TRBD1; j_gene: TRBJ2-1; v_gene: TRBV5-4; CDR3aa: CASSLGQGVTEQFF; CDR3nt: TGTGCCAGCAGCTTGGGGCAGGGGGTCACTGAGCAGTTCTTC
abundance: many; d_gene: TRBD1; j_gene: TRBJ1-1; v_gene: TRBV2; CDR3aa: CASSRAGGSEAFF; CDR3nt: TGTGCCAGCAGTCGGGCAGGGGGATCTGAAGCTTTCTTT
abundance: NA; d_gene: NA; j_gene: TRBJ2-7; v_gene: TRBV4-3; CDR3aa: CASSQENGYVYEQYF; CDR3nt: TGCGCCAGCAGCCAAGAAAACGGGTACGTTTACGAGCAGTACTTC
abundance: NA; d_gene: NA; j_gene: TRBJ1-1; v_gene: TRBV29-1; CDR3aa: CSVVARALAFF; CDR3nt: TGCAGCGTTGTTGCACGAGCCCTTGCTTTCTTT
abundance: many; d_gene: NA; j_gene: TRBJ1-1; v_gene: TRBV6-2/TRBV6-3; CDR3aa: CASRLQGTEAFF; CDR3nt: TGTGCCAGCCGCCTACAGGGTACTGAAGCTTTCTTT
abundance: few; d_gene: TRBD1; j_gene: TRBJ1-5; v_gene: TRBV7-2; CDR3aa: CASSDGTGWNQPQHF; CDR3nt: TGTGCCAGCAGCGATGGGACAGGGTGGAATCAGCCCCAGCATTTT
abundance: many; d_gene: NA; j_gene: TRBJ2-1; v_gene: TRBV7-2; CDR3aa: CASSQDRYEQFF; CDR3nt: TGTGCCAGCAGCCAAGACAGGTACGAGCAGTTCTTC
abundance: NA; d_gene: TRBD1; j_gene: TRBJ2-1; v_gene: TRBV19; CDR3aa: CASKTGRYNEQFF; CDR3nt: TGTGCCAGTAAGACAGGGAGATACAATGAGCAGTTCTTC
abundance: NA; d_gene: TRBD1; j_gene: TRBJ1-5; v_gene: TRBV6-2/TRBV6-3; CDR3aa: CASSRTGLGNQPQHF; CDR3nt: TGTGCCAGCAGCCGGACAGGGTTAGGCAATCAGCCCCAGCATTTT
abundance: many; d_gene: NA; j_gene: TRBJ2-7; v_gene: TRBV5-5; CDR3aa: CASSLDTGRGEQYF; CDR3nt: TGTGCCAGCAGCTTGGATACAGGGAGAGGCGAGCAGTACTTC
abundance: few; d_gene: NA; j_gene: TRBJ2-7; v_gene: TRBV7-2; CDR3aa: CASSVSWDEQYF; CDR3nt: TGTGCCAGCAGTGTTTCCTGGGACGAGCAGTACTTC